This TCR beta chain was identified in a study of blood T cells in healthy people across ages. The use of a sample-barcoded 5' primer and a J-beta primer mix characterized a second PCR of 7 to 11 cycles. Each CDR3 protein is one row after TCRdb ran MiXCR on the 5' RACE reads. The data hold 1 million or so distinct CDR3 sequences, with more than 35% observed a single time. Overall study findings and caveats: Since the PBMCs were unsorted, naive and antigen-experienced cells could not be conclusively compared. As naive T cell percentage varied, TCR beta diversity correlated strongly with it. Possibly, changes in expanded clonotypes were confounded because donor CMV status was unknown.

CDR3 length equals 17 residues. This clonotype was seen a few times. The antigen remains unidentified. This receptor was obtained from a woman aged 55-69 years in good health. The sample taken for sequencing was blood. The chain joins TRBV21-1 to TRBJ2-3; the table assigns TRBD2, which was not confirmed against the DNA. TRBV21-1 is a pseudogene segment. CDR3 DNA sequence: TGTGCCAGCAGCAACCGACTAGCGGGAGGGATCACAGATACGCAGTATTTT. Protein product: CASSNRLAGGITDTQYF.